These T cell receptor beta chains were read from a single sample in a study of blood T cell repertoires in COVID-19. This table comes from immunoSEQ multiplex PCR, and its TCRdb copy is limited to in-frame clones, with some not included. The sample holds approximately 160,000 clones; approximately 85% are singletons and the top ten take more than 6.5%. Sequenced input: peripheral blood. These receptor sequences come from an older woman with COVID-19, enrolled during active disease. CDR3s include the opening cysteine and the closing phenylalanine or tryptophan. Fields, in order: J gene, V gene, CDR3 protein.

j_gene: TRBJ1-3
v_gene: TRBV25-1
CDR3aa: CASSYGSGNTIYF

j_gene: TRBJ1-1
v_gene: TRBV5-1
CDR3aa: CASSFKTGSRNTEAFF

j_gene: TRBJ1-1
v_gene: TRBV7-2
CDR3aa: CASSLTRSTEAFF

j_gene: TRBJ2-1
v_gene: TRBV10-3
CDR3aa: CAIKAGGFEQFF

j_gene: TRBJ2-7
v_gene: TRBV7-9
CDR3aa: CASSLQGDLSYEQYF

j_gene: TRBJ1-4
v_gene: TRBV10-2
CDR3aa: CASSGGEKLFF

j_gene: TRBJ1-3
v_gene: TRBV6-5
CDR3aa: CASSLLDKTGNTIYF

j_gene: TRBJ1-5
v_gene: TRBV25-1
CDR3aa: CASSPSGGPGSAQHF

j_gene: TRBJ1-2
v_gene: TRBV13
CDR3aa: CASSLGQGYGYTF

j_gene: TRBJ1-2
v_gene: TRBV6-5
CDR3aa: CASSYSSQAAGYTF

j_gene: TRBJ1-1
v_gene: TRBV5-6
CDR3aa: CASSSIVAGRDRNTEAFF

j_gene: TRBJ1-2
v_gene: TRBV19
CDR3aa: CASGQTGDGYTF

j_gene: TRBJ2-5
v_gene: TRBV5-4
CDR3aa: CASSLDIGTGKEETQYF

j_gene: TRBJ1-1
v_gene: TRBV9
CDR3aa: CASSQRPDTEAFF

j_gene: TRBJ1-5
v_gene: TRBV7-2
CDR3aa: CASSGTGGYSNQPQHF

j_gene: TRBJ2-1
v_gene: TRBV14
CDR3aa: CASRDRSRYEQFF

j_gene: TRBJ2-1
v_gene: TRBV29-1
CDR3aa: CSVRLAGDRQNEQFF

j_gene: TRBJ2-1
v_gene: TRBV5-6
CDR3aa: CASSLADWTQFF

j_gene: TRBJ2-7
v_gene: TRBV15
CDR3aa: CATSAQRAPYEQYF

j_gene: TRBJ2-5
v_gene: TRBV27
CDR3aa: CASSISSGIQETQYF

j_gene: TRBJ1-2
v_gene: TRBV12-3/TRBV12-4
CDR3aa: CASSYRGGGYTF

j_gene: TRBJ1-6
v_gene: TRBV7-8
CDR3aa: CASSTPSGQGWTNSPLHF

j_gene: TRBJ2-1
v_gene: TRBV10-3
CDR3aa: CAISEESLNEQFF

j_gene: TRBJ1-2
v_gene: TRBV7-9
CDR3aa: CASSPGVVYGYTF

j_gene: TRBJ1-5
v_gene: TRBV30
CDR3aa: CAWSARGPNPQHF

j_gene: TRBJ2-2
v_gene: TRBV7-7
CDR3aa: CASSYRLAGTGELFF

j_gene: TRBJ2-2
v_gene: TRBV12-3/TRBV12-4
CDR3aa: CACRGAGTGELFF

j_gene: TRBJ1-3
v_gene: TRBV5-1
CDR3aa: CASSLFRGSGNTIYF

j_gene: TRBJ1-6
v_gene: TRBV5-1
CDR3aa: CASSLDAGSPLHF

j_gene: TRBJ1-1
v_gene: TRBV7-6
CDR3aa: CASRSEQGENTEAFF

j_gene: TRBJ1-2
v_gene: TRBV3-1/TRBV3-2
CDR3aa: CASSQGGIFYGYTF

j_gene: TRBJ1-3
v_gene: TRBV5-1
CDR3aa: CASSLIPGQGTHSGNTIYF

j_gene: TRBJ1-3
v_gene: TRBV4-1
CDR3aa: CASSQDPGRGRNTIYF

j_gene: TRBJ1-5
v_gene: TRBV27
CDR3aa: CASSLSRDSQGRNQPQHF

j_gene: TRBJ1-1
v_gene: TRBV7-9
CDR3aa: CASSLVRGRAEAFF

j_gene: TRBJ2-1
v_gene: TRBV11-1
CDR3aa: CASSSSGTGFYNEQFF

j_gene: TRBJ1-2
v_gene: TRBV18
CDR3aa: CASSPLGTGGYGGYTF

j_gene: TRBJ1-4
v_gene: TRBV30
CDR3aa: CAWSVQGTEKLFF

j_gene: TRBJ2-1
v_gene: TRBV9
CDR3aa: CASSPGTSGASSYNEQFF

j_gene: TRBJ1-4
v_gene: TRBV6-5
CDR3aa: CASSKNRATNEKLFF

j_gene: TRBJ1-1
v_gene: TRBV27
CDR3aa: CASRRDRAVTEAFF

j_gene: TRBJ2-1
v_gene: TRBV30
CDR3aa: CAWSVRAGENYNEQFF

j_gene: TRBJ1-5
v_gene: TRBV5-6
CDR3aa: CASSVGTGGNQPQHF

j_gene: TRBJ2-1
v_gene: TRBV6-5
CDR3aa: CATPGAYNEQFF

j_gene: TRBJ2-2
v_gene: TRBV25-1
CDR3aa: CASSDPGTGNTGELFF

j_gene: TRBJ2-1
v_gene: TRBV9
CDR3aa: CASSVDPEASSYNEQFF

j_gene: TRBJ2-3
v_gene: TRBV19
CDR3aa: CASSLGGASTDTQYF

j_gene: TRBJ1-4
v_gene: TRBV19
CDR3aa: CASSMTGQAYATNEKLFF

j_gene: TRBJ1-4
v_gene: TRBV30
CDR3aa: CACLNSGGSSEKLFF